Listed here are 14 T cell receptor beta chains from one sample, sequenced in a study of CD8+CD57+ T cells in acquired aplastic anemia. Genomic DNA, the template, was used for profiling of the TCR beta VDJ and CDR3. Via MiXCR, TCRdb re-called the reads, giving one row per CDR3 protein. The profile shows approximately 170,000 distinct CDR3 sequences, roughly half of them singletons. The source material was sorted CD4+, CD8+, or CD8+CD57+ T cells (not recorded which) from PBMCs. The receptor set was obtained from a human donor in good health, serving as a control.

The chain carries TRBV24-1 and TRBJ1-6, with a weak D call TRBD1 (6 bases). CDR1 and CDR2 from the germline V gene are KGHDR and SFDVKD. CDR3 length: 15 residues. Deletions cut 2 bases from V and 6 bases from J, with 10 bases between. DNA of the CDR3: TGTGCCACCAGTGATTCAGGGGAAGCTAATTCACCCCTCCACTTT. Translation: CATSDSGEANSPLHF.

V gene TRBV15 combines with J gene TRBJ2-5; TRBD2 is a possible D gene (6 bases). V lost 8 bases, J lost 5 bases, and 15 bases lay in between. Germline CDR1 LNHNV, CDR2 YYDKDF (reference sequence). This CDR3 spans 13 amino acids. CDR3 sequence (DNA): TGTGCCACCGCCAACGGGGGTGGGGAGACCCAGTACTTC. Translation gives CATANGGGETQYF.

This clonotype has only one observation. A much more abundant neighbour one base away suggests this may be a read error. This chain uses TRBV6-4 with TRBJ2-2, with a possible D match to TRBD1 (6 bases). The CDR3 is made up of 14 amino acids. Germline values: CDR1 MRHNA, CDR2 SNTAGT. Trimming cost V 3 bases and J 1 base, with 6 bases left between them. As DNA, the CDR3 is TGTGCCAGCAGTGAGGACAGGAACACCGGGGAGCTGTTTTTT. Translation: CASSEDRNTGELFF.

This clonotype appeared a single time. This chain connects TRBV7-6 to TRBJ2-7; D is tentatively TRBD1 or TRBD2 (5 bases each). Per germline, CDR1 SGHVS and CDR2 FNYEAQ. The length of the CDR3 is 14 residues. Deletions cut 3 bases from V and 2 bases from J, with 11 bases between. CDR3 loop: CASSFRDGAYEQYF. DNA for the CDR3: TGTGCCAGCAGCTTCCGGGACGGGGCCTACGAGCAGTACTTC.

This clonotype was counted many times. Compared with germline, one end of the junction differs, possibly owing to a read error. The chain joins TRBV27 to TRBJ1-2; 7 positions agree with TRBD1. Germline V gene lookup returns CDR1 MNHEY and CDR2 SMNVEV (reference sequence). The CDR3 runs 12 residues. CDR3 protein: CASRPPTGPLAF. For the CDR3, the DNA is TGTGCCAGCAGACCTCCGACAGGGCCTCTCGCCTTC.

This sequence joins TRBV10-3 and TRBJ1-5; TRBD1 matches at 7 bases. This CDR3 has 12 amino acids. Per germline, CDR1 ENHRY and CDR2 SYGVKD. Losses at the gene ends were 10 bases for V and 3 bases for J; bases not matched to a gene: 3. The CDR3 loop is CATGTVNQPQHF. CDR3 nucleotides: TGTGCCACCGGGACAGTCAATCAGCCCCAGCATTTT.

This clonotype occurred many times. CDR3 loop: CASSLPGQGGGGYTF. The CDR3 nucleotides read TGTGCCAGCAGCTTGCCCGGACAGGGCGGAGGAGGCTACACCTTC. The genes are TRBV5-6 and TRBJ1-2; 8 bases map to TRBD1. This CDR3 contains 15 residues. Germline V CDR1 and CDR2: SGHDT, YYEEEE. J was trimmed by 8 bases and V by 1 base; bases with no gene match: 10. Supplemented by reference TRBV5-6 and TRBJ1-2, the full variable domain reads DAGVTQSPTHLIKTRGQQVTLRCSPKSGHDTVSWYQQALGQGPQFIFQYYEEEERQRGNFPDRFSGHQFPNYSSELNVNALLLGDSALYLCASSLPGQGGGGYTFGSGTRLTVV.

Notes on this clonotype: This clone may be a read error of a much larger clone one base away. V usage is TRBV6-5 and J usage is TRBJ2-2, with no clear D. CDR1 is MNHEY, CDR2 SVGAGI, per germline. The CDR3 totals 16 residues. V shed 4 bases and J shed 2 bases, with 14 bases lying between them. Written as DNA, the CDR3 is TGTGCCAGCAGTTCGATAGGGAACAGAAACACCGGGGAGCTGTTTTTT. It is translated as CASSSIGNRNTGELFF.

The table lists this clonotype with many counts. The chain uses TRBV7-8 and TRBJ2-1; 12 nucleotides align to TRBD2. This CDR3 contains 17 residues. Germline assignment: CDR1 SGHVS and CDR2 FQNEAQ. V lost 5 bases and J lost 4; bases outside the gene matches: 9. The CDR3 here is CASSRRAGTSGYNEQFF. DNA of the CDR3: TGTGCCAGCAGCCGACGGGCCGGGACTAGCGGGTACAATGAGCAGTTCTTC.

This clonotype was detected many times. The rearrangement uses TRBV14 and TRBJ1-2; perhaps TRBD1 as D (6 bases). The CDR3 has 14 residues. Germline V lookup: CDR1 SGHDN, CDR2 FVKESK. Trimming shortened V by 1 base and J by 2 bases, and 8 bases separated the two germline ends. CDR3 sequence: CASSQGRGNYGYTF. CDR3 bases: TGTGCCAGCAGCCAAGGGAGGGGGAACTATGGCTACACCTTC.

This chain links TRBV9 with TRBJ2-5, with 7 bases matching TRBD1. Looked up from germline, CDR1 is SGDLS and CDR2 is YYNGEE. The V gene end was trimmed by 0 bases and the J gene end by 6 bases; junction bases not matched to a gene: 5. The CDR3 contains 14 residues. CDR3 region: CASSVGQGGQTQYF. CDR3 nucleotide sequence: TGTGCCAGCAGCGTAGGACAGGGTGGCCAGACCCAGTACTTC. Full variable domain (remainder filled in from reference TRBV9 and TRBJ2-5): DSGVTQTPKHLITATGQRVTLRCSPRSGDLSVYWYQQSLDQGLQFLIQYYNGEERAKGNILERFSAQQFPDLHSELNLSSLELGDSALYFCASSVGQGGQTQYFGPGTRLLVL.

Regarding this clonotype: Mismatch with germline at one junction end may stem from a read error. This chain uses TRBV25-1 with TRBJ2-1; D remains unclear. The CDR3 is made up of 18 amino acids. The germline gives CDR1 MGHDK, CDR2 SYGVNS. This CDR3 reads CASSSTRYVAVSYNEQLF. DNA for the CDR3: TGTGCCAGCAGTTCGACCCGATACGTGGCAGTCTCCTACAATGAGCAGCTCTTC.

This clonotype was observed once. Because it lacks the conserved phenylalanine or tryptophan at the end, this CDR3 is likely a read error. The limits of the CDR3 on the DNA are not certain, so only TCRdb's listed CDR3 is given. The V call is TRBV7-6, the J call TRBJ2-2; TRBD1 is the table's D call and was not checked against the DNA. Germline V gene lookup returns CDR1 SGHVS and CDR2 FNYEAQ. Including both end residues, the CDR3 is 17 amino acids long. The CDR3 protein is CASSLASAQGYTGELVL.

Within the sample, this clonotype is medium-sized. The V and J genes are TRBV15 and TRBJ1-5; D uncertain. Per germline, CDR1 LNHNV and CDR2 YYDKDF (reference sequence). This CDR3 region has 14 residues. The V end was cut by 0 bases, the J end by 0 bases, with 3 bases between. CDR3 sequence: CATSRDYSNQPQHF. As DNA, the CDR3 is TGTGCCACCAGCAGAGATTATAGCAATCAGCCCCAGCATTTT.